What follows is one T cell receptor beta chain and its context. Its antigen is currently not known. This may stem from a read error, because a much larger clone lies one nucleotide away. According to the germline V gene, CDR1 reads MRHNA and CDR2 reads SNTAGT. The CDR3, cysteine through phenylalanine, is 13 amino acids long. Just the 39-base CDR3 DNA is kept, in frame starting at base 1. V and J are truncated by 4 bases and 7 bases respectively, leaving an intervening sequence of 12 bases. The entry originates in a study of breast tumors, draining lymph nodes, adjacent tissues (dated by TCRdb to about 2016). The study in broad terms: Breast cancer patients provided tumor, adjacent nontumor tissue and axillary lymph nodes, and the study compared the TCR beta repertoires across these three sources. The study aimed to assess the relationships and possible T-cell exchange between tumor, surrounding tissue and draining lymph node repertoires in human breast cancer.

Reads for this sample came from an Illumina HiSeq 2000. TCR beta chain libraries were generated through multiplex PCR amplification. High-throughput sequencing was used to analyze the amplified TCR beta chain products. TCRdb handled the public reads itself, with Q25 trimming in fastp and clone calling in MiXCR, and kept productive beta chains. Each entry merges the rows of one CDR3 protein and shows their most common DNA and genes. A total of about 180,000 distinct CDR3 sequences appear in this sample, around a third of them only once. Together, the top ten hold 3.5% to 4.5% of the sample. The paper as a whole reports these results and caveats: The study presented the conclusion that tumor T cells originate in lymph nodes as consistent with a hypothesis, not as something directly demonstrated. Tumor T-cell repertoires showed less diversity than lymph node repertoires and more diversity than nontumor tissue repertoires, and tumor T-cell repertoires showed preferential V and J gene usage. Tumor and nontumor tissue repertoires were found to be significantly more similar in luminal-like than in basal-like breast cancer. The data were considered consistent with the idea that most tumor T cells come from the lymph node and then expand in tumor tissue.

Lymph node samples were obtained from the axillary draining lymph nodes of breast cancer patients. This sequence uses TRBV6-4 and TRBJ2-3; the D segment could be TRBD1, given 6 matching bases. The origin of this receptor is a female donor with breast cancer. Some clones in this sample may be carry-over from other donors' samples. Sequenced material: axillary lymph node tissue. The bases are TGTGCCAGCAGTGGGACAGTGGGCAATACGCAGTATTTT. Its protein product is CASSGTVGNTQYF.